Only a few counts were recorded for the clone carrying this T cell receptor (beta chain). Its antigen is still unknown. The data were taken from a study of T cells in Graves' hyperthyroidism and ophthalmopathy. Hyperthyroidism patients were newly diagnosed, had disease duration under 2 months, and were aged 18 to 65 years. General study findings and limits: Median prediction lead before ophthalmopathy onset was about 6.7 months with the model. Most clonotypes expanded in the thyroid (above 0.001) were also present in blood.

The CDR3 is made up of 16 amino acids. Germline trimming cut 0 bases from V and 1 base from J; bases unmatched to any gene: 2. The germline V gene encodes CDR1 SGDLS and CDR2 YYNGEE. Amplification of TCR beta CDR3 regions was performed using RNA transcripts as template. HTBI primers were used for first-round RT-PCR of the TCR CDR3. TCRdb independently ran MiXCR on the multiplex PCR reads; one entry per CDR3 protein. The sample lists 200,000 to 250,000 distinct CDR3 sequences, about 17% occurring once. The sample consisted of blood. This clonotype was sampled from a woman between 45 and 60 years old with Graves' hyperthyroidism. V gene TRBV9 combines with J gene TRBJ2-5; TRBD2 matches 11 bases. Here the CDR3 DNA reads TGTGCCAGCAGCGTAGGTAGCGGGAGGGCCCAAGAGACCCAGTACTTC. It translates to CASSVGSGRAQETQYF.